The clone carrying this T cell receptor beta chain was seen a handful of times. Per the original methods: Estimation of nucleated cell counts relied on the amplification of reference gene primers. TCRdb's table, derived via immunoSEQ multiplex PCR, lists solely in-frame clones and lacks some. V, J and clone size reflect that table, while D and trimming were determined from the DNA. The sample contains some 100,000 clones, less than 85% of which appear only once. The data derive from a study of blood T cell repertoires in COVID-19. As for the study in general: The United States, Italy and Spain were the sources of the acute and convalescent COVID-19 samples. T cells, B-cell-depleted T cells, or PBMCs supplied cDNA or gDNA.

This CDR3 spans 14 amino acids. Germline V gene data show CDR1 as SNHLY and CDR2 as FYNNEI. The V end was cut by 9 bases, the J end by 5 bases, with 16 bases between. The sequence came from a woman in her sixties or seventies with active or convalescent COVID-19. V and J are TRBV2 and TRBJ2-2, with a weak D call TRBD1 (6 bases). Sequenced sample: peripheral blood. In DNA, the CDR3 is TGTGCCAGTAGACAGGCCCAACAGACCGGGGAGCTGTTTTTT. It translates to CASRQAQQTGELFF.